The clone carrying this T cell receptor beta chain was observed a single time. The antigen remains unidentified. This table comes from immunoSEQ multiplex PCR, and its TCRdb copy is limited to in-frame clones, with some not included. The repertoire holds about 50,000 clones, about 93% seen once, with roughly 18% in the top ten. This CDR3 has 14 residues. V was trimmed by 1 base and J by 1 base, leaving 4 bases between them. Germline V gene data show CDR1 as LGHNA and CDR2 as YSLEER. This sample was taken from a study of OX40 agonist ivuxolimab in advanced cancers. Overall study: The diagnoses of dose-escalation patients were hepatocellular carcinoma, melanoma, renal cell or head and neck cancer.

Regarding the study as a whole: The average count of expanded clones was higher among CD8+ T cells than among CD4+.

The chain employs TRBV4-3 and TRBJ2-2; no clear D gene. Material: CD4+ or CD8+ T cells sorted from blood, obtained in a trial of the OX40 agonist ivuxolimab. This sequence originates from an adult with an advanced solid tumor such as melanoma, head and neck, liver or kidney cancer. The CDR3 protein is CASSQGQNTGELFF. The CDR3 coding sequence is TGCGCCAGCAGCCAAGGGCAGAACACCGGGGAGCTGTTTTTT.